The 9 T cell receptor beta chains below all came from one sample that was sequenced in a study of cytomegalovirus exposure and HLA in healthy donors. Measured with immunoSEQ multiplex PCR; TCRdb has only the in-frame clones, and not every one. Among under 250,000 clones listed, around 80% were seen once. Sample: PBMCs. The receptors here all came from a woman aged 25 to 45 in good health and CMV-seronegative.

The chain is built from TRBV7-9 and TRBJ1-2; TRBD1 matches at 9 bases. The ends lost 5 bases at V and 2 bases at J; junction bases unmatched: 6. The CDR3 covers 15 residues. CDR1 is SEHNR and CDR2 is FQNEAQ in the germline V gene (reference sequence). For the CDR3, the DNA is TGTGCCAGCAGCGTCACGACAGGGGGGAACTATGGCTACACCTTC. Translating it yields CASSVTTGGNYGYTF.

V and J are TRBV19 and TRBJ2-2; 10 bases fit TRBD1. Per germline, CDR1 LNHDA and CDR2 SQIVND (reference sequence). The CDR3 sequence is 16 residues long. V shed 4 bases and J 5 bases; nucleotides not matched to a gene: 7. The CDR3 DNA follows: TGTGCCAGTAGTACCCGGGACAGGGGTTGGACCGGGGAGCTGTTTTTT. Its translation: CASSTRDRGWTGELFF. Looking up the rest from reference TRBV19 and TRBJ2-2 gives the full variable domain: DGGITQSPKYLFRKEGQNVTLSCEQNLNHDAMYWYRQDPGQGLRLIYYSQIVNDFQKGDIAEGYSVSREKKESFPLTVTSAQKNPTAFYLCASSTRDRGWTGELFFGEGSRLTVL.

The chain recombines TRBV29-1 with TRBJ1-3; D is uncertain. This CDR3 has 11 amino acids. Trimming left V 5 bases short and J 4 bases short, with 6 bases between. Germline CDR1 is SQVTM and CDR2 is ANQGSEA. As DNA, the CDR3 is TGCAGCGTTCACATGGGAAACACCATATATTTT. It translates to CSVHMGNTIYF.

CDR3 in DNA: TGCGCCAGCAGCCCATGGGCAGGGACAAACACTGAAGCTTTCTTT. Residues: CASSPWAGTNTEAFF. The chain combines TRBV5-1 with TRBJ1-1; perhaps TRBD1 as D (6 bases). This CDR3 has 15 residues. Germline assignment: CDR1 SGHRS and CDR2 YFSETQ. V lost 4 bases and J lost 2, with 15 bases in between.

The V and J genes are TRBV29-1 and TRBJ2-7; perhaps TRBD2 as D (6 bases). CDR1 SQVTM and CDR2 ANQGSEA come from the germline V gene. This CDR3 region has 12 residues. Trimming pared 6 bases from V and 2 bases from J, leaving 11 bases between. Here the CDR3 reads CSVMGTPYEQYF. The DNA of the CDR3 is TGCAGCGTCATGGGGACTCCCTACGAGCAGTACTTC.

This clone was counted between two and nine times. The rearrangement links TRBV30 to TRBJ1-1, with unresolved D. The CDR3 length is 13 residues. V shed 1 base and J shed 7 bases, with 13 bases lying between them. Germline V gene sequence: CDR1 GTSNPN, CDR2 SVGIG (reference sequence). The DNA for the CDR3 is TGTGCCTGGAGTGGACACCCCGGTGGTGAAGCTTTCTTT. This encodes CAWSGHPGGEAFF.

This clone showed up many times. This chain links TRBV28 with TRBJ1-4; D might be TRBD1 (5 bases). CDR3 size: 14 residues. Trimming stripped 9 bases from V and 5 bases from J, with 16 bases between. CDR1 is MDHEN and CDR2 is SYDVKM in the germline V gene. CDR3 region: CASSVPQGNEKLFF. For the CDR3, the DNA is TGTGCCAGTTCGGTGCCGCAGGGCAATGAAAAACTGTTTTTT.

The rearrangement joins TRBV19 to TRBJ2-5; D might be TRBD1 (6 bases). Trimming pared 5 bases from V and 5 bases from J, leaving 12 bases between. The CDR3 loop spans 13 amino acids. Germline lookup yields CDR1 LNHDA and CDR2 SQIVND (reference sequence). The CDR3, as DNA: TGTGCCAGTAGTGCAAGGACAGCTGAGACCCAGTACTTC. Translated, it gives CASSARTAETQYF. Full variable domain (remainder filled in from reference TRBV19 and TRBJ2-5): DGGITQSPKYLFRKEGQNVTLSCEQNLNHDAMYWYRQDPGQGLRLIYYSQIVNDFQKGDIAEGYSVSREKKESFPLTVTSAQKNPTAFYLCASSARTAETQYFGPGTRLLVL.

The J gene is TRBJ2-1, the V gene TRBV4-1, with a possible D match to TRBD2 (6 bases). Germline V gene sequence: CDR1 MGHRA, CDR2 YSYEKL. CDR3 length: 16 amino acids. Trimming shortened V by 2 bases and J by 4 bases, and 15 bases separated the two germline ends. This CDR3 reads CASSQRSGREYNEQFF. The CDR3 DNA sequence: TGCGCCAGCAGCCAAAGGTCCGGGAGAGAATACAATGAGCAGTTCTTC.